This T cell receptor beta chain was captured in a study of molecular identifiers for immune sequencing clone quantification. Study results and limitations: Spiked-in Jurkat TCR RNA corresponding to one cell was reported as detectable against 970,000 or so naive cells.

This clonotype was counted a few times. Its antigen is currently unknown. The authors built bulk TCR libraries by previously described methods with listed TCR primers. TCRdb analysed the PCR reads with MiXCR anew, one entry per CDR3 protein. Here the sample spans some 91,000 distinct CDR3 sequences, approximately 25% being singletons. This CDR3 region has 14 residues. The germline V and J ends were trimmed by 2 bases and 1 base, with 11 bases remaining between them. Germline CDR1 and CDR2: DFQATT and SNEGSKA (reference sequence). Sorting selected naive CD8 T cells with a CD8+CD4-CCR7+CD45RA+ phenotype.

The chain joins TRBV20-1 to TRBJ1-1; D not resolved. This TCR was sampled from a human donor in good health. Some libraries in this study had Jurkat cell RNA spiked in. The sample was naive CD8+ T cells from blood, with Jurkat cell RNA spiked in. Subset meaning: FACS-sorted CD8+CD4-CCR7+CD45RA+ naive T cells. The CDR3 DNA reads as TGCAGTGCTAGACTCGGTCAGGCGAACACTGAAGCTTTCTTT. Protein: CSARLGQANTEAFF.